This T cell receptor (beta chain) was recovered during a study of metastatic and nonmetastatic thyroid tumors. Before thyroid surgery, none of the patients had received any treatment. This clone has ten or more counts. TCRdb reanalyzed the PCR reads with MiXCR. Seen here are 25,000 to 30,000 clones, roughly 15% observed once, and the top ten hold about 6%. CDR1 and CDR2 (germline): MDHEN, SYDVKM. With V trimmed by 3 bases and J by 5 bases, 7 bases remained unmatched. This CDR3 has 15 amino acids. This receptor was taken from a male donor with papillary thyroid cancer or a benign thyroid nodule (not recorded which). Some clones in this sample may be carry-over from other donors' samples. This chain links TRBV28 with TRBJ2-3; 8 bases align to TRBD2. The source material was blood. The DNA of the CDR3 is TGTGCCAGCAGTTTTCGGCGGGAGGCCGGAGATACGCAGTATTTT. This codes for CASSFRREAGDTQYF.